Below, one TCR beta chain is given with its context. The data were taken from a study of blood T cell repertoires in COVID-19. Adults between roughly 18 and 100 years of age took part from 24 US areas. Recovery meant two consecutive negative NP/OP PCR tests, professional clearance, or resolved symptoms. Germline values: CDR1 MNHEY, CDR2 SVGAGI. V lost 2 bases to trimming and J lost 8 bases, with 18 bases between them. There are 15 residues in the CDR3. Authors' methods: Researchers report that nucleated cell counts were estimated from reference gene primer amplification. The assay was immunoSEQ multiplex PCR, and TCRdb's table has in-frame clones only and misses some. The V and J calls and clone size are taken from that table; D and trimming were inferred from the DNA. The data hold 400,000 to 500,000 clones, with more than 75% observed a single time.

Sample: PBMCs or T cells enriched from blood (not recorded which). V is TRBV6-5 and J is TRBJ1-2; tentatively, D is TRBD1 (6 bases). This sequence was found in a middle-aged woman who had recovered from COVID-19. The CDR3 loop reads CASSYTGTSGGGYTF. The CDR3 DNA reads TGTGCCAGCAGTTACACAGGGACGTCCGGTGGAGGCTACACCTTC.